This T cell receptor (beta chain) was obtained from a study of molecular identifiers for immune sequencing clone quantification. Each CDR3 protein is one row after TCRdb ran MiXCR on the PCR reads. The table lists 600,000 to 650,000 distinct CDR3 sequences, approximately 20% of them singletons, with about 0.9% in the top ten. Germline CDR1 is SEHNR and CDR2 is FQNEAQ (reference sequence). This CDR3 has 17 amino acids. Trimming removed 8 bases from V and 1 base from J, with 21 bases in between. This chain connects TRBV7-9 to TRBJ2-1; perhaps TRBD2 as D (8 bases). The receptor's source is a human donor in good health. Some libraries in this study had Jurkat cell RNA spiked in. Sample: naive CD8+ T cells from blood, with Jurkat cell RNA spiked in. This sample's subset: FACS-sorted CD8+CD4-CCR7+CD45RA+ naive T cells. This chain's CDR3 is CASGEGAGGGSYNEQFF. The CDR3 DNA follows: TGTGCCAGCGGCGAGGGGGCGGGGGGCGGGTCCTACAATGAGCAGTTCTTC.